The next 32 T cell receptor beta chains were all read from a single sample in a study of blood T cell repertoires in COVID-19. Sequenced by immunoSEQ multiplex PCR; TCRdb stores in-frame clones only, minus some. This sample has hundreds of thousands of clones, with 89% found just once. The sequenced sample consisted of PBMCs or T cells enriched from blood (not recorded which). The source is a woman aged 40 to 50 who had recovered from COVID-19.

CDR3 bases: TGCGCCAGCAGCCGTTTTGGGGCCTCCTACGAGCAGTACTTC. This gives the protein CASSRFGASYEQYF. This sequence joins TRBV4-3 and TRBJ2-7; TRBD1 is a possible D gene (5 bases). The CDR3 runs to 14 residues. V was trimmed by 4 bases and J by 0 bases, leaving 10 bases between them. Germline V gene sequence: CDR1 LGHNA, CDR2 YSLEER.

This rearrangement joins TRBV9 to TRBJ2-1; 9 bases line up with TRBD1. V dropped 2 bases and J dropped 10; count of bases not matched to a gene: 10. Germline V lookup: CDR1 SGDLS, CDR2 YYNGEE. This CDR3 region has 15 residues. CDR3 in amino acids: CASSVSPGQGVEQFF. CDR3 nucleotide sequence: TGTGCCAGCAGCGTCTCTCCGGGACAGGGTGTCGAGCAGTTCTTC.

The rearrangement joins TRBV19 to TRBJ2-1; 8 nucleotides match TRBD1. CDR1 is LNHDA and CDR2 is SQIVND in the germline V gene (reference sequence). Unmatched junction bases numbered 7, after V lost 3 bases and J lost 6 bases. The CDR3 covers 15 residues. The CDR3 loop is CASSIDRGRINEQFF. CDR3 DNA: TGTGCCAGTAGTATTGACAGGGGAAGAATCAATGAGCAGTTCTTC.

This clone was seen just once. The CDR3, as DNA: TGTGCCAGTAGTATGATCCTAGCGGGGGGGAAAGAGACCCAGTACTTC. Translating it yields CASSMILAGGKETQYF. The chain links TRBV19 to TRBJ2-5, with 12 bases lining up with TRBD2. The CDR3 has 16 amino acids. CDR1 and CDR2 from the germline V gene are LNHDA and SQIVND (reference sequence). After removal of 3 bases from V and 3 bases from J, the junction contained 5 bases not matched to a gene.

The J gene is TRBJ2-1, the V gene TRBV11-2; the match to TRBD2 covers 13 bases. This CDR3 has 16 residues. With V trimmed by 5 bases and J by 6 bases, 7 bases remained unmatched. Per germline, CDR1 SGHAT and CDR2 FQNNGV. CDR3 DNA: TGTGCCAGCAGCCGGAGACTAGCGGGGGGCCTCAATGAGCAGTTCTTC. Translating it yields CASSRRLAGGLNEQFF.

CDR3 in DNA: TGTGCCAGCAGTCGGGTGAGGGCAGGATCCTACAATGAGCAGTTCTTC. Its protein is CASSRVRAGSYNEQFF. The V and J genes are TRBV19 and TRBJ2-1, with D possibly TRBD2 on 5 matching bases. The CDR3 totals 16 residues. V was pared by 9 bases and J by 1 base, with 19 bases between. Germline values: CDR1 LNHDA, CDR2 SQIVND (reference sequence).

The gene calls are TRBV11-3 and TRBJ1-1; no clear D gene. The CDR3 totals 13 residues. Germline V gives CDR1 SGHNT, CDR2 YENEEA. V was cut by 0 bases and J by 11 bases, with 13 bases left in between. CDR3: CASSLDRYLFAFF. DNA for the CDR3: TGTGCCAGCAGCTTAGACAGGTACCTGTTTGCTTTCTTT.

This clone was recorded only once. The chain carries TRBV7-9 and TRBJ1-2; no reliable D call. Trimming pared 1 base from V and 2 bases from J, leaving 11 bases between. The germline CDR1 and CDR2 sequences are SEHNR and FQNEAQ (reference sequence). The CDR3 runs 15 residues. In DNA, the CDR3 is TGTGCCAGCAGCTTAGATGCACTGTTCAACTATGGCTACACCTTC. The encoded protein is CASSLDALFNYGYTF.

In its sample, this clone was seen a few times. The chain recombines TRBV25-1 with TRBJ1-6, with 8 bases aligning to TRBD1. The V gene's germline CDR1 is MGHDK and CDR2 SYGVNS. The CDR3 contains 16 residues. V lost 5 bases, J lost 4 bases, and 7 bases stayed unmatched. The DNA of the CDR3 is TGTGCCAGCAGTCAAGGACAGGGCGATTATAATTCACCCCTCCACTTT. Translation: CASSQGQGDYNSPLHF.

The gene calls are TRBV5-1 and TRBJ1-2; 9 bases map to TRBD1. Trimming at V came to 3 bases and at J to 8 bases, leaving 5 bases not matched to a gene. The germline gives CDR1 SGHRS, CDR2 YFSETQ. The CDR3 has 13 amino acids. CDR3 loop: CASSSQGAQGYTF. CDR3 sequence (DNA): TGCGCCAGCAGCTCACAGGGGGCGCAGGGCTACACCTTC.

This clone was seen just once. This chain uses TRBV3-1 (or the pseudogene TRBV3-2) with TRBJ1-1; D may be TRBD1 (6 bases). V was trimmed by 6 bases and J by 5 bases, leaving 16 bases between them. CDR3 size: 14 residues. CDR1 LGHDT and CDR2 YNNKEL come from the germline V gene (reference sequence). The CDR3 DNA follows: TGTGCCAGCAGTCCAAGATCAGGGGAGACTGAAGCTTTCTTT. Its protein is CASSPRSGETEAFF.

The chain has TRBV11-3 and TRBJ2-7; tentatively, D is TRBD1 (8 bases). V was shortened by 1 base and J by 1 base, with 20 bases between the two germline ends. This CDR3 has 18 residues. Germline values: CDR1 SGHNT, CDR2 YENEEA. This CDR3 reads CASSLGWGGTGTSYEQYF. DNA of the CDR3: TGTGCCAGCAGCTTAGGTTGGGGGGGGACAGGAACTTCCTACGAGCAGTACTTC.

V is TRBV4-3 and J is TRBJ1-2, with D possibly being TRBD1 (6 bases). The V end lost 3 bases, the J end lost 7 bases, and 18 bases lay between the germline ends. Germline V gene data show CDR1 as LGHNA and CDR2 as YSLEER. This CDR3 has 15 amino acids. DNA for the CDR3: TGCGCCAGCAGCCATGGGTCTGGGCAGGGGTCTGGCTACACCTTC. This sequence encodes CASSHGSGQGSGYTF.

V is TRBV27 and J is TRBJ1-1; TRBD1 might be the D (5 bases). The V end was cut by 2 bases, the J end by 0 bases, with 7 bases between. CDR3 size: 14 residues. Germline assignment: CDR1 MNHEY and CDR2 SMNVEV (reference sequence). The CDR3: CASSLPGLNTEAFF. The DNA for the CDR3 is TGTGCCAGCAGTTTACCAGGGCTGAACACTGAAGCTTTCTTT.

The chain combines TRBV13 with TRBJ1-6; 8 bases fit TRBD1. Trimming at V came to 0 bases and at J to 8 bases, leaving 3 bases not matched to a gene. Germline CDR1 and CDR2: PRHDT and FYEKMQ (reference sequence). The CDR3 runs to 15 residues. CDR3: CASSLGAGGHSPLHF. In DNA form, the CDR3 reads TGTGCCAGCAGCTTAGGGGCAGGGGGCCATTCACCCCTCCACTTT.

The CDR3 here is CASSPGGGEMLYTEAFF. The CDR3 DNA reads as TGTGCCAGCAGCCCCGGAGGGGGCGAGATGTTGTACACTGAAGCTTTCTTT. The rearrangement uses TRBV7-9 and TRBJ1-1; 7 nucleotides match TRBD1. From germline, CDR1 is SEHNR and CDR2 FQNEAQ (reference sequence). This CDR3 region has 17 residues. With 5 bases clipped from V and 3 bases from J, the junction kept 15 bases outside the gene matches.

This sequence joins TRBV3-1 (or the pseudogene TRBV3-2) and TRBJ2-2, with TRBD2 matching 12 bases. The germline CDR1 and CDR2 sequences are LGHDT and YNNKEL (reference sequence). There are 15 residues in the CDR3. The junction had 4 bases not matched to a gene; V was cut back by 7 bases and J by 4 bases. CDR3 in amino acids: CASTTSGGSTGELFF. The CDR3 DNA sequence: TGTGCCAGCACCACTAGCGGGGGGTCCACCGGGGAGCTGTTTTTT.

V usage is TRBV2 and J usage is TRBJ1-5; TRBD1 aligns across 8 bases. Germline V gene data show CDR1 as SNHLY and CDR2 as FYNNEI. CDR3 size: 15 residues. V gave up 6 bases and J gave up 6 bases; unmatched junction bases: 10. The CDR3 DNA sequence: TGTGCCAGCAGGGCAGGGGGCGGGAACGGTCAGCCCCAGCATTTT. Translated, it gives CASRAGGGNGQPQHF.

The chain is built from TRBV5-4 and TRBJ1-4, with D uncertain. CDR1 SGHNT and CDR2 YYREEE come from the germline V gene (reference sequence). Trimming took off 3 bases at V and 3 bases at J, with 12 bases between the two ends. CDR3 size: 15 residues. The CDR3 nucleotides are TGTGCCAGCAGCTCCCGGAACAGAGCTAATGAAAAACTGTTTTTT. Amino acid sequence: CASSSRNRANEKLFF.

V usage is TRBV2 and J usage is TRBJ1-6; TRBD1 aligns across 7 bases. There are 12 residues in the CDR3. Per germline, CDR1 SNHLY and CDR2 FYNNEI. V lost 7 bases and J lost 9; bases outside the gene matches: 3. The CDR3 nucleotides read TGTGCCAGCACCAGACAGGGTTCACCCCTCCACTTT. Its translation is CASTRQGSPLHF.

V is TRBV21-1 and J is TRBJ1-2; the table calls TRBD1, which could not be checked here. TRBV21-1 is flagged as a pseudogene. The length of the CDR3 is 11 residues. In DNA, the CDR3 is TGTGCCAGCAGCACCAGGACAGGGAACACCTTC. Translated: CASSTRTGNTF.

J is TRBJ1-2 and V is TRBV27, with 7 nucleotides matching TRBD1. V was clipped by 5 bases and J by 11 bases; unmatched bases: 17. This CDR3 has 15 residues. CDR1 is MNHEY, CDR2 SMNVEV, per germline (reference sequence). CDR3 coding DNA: TGTGCCAGCAGTCCACAGGGGCCCCTTGGGCGGCCGTACACCTTC. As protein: CASSPQGPLGRPYTF.

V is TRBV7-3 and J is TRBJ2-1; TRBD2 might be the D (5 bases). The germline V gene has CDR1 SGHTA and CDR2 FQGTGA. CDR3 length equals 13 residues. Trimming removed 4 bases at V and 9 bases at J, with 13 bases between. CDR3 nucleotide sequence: TGTGCCAGCAGCTACAACGGCGGAGGTGAGCAGTTCTTC. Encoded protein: CASSYNGGGEQFF. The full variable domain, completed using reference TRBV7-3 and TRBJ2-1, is GAGVSQTPSNKVTEKGKYVELRCDPISGHTALYWYRQSLGQGPEFLIYFQGTGAADDSGLPNDRFFAVRPEGSVSTLKIQRTERGDSAVYLCASSYNGGGEQFFGPGTRLTVL.

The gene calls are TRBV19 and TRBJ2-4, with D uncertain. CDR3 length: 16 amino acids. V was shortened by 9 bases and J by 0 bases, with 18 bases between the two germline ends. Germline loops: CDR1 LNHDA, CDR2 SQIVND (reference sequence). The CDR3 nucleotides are TGTGCCAGCCGAGGTTTGTCGGAACTAGCCAAAAACATTCAGTACTTC. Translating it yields CASRGLSELAKNIQYF.

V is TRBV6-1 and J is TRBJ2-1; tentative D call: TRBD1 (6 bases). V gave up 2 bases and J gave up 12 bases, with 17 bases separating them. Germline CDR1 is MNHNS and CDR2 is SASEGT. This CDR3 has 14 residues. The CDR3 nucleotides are TGTGCCAGCAGTGAAAGCGACAGGCTATACCCGCAGTTCTTC. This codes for CASSESDRLYPQFF.

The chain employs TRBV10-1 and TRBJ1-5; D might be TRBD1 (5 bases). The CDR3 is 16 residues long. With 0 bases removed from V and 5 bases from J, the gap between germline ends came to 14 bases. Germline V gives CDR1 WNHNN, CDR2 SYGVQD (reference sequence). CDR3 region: CASSESVTGGHQPQHF. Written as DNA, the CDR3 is TGCGCCAGCAGTGAGTCTGTAACGGGGGGTCATCAGCCCCAGCATTTT.

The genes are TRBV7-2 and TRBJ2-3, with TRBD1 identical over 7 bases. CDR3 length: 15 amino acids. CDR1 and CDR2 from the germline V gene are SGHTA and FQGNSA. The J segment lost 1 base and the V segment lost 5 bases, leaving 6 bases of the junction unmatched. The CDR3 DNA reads TGTGCCAGCAGCCTGGGACAGTCACGCACAGATACGCAGTATTTT. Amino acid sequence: CASSLGQSRTDTQYF.

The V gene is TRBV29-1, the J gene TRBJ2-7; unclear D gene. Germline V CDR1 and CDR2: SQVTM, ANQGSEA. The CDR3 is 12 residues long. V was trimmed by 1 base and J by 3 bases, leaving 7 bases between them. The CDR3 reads CSVEGPHYEQYF. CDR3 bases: TGCAGCGTTGAAGGGCCCCACTACGAGCAGTACTTC.

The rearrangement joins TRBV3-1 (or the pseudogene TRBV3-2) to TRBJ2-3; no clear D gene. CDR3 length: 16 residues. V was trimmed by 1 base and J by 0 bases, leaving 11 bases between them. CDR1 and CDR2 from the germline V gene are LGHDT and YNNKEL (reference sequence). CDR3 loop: CASSQVLGASTDTQYF. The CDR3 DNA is TGTGCCAGCAGCCAAGTTCTCGGTGCTAGCACAGATACGCAGTATTTT.

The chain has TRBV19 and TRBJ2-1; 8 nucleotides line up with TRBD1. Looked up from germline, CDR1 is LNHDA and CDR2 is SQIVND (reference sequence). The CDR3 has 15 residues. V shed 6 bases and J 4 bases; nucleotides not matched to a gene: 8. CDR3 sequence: CASRPGQASYNEQFF. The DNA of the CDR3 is TGTGCCAGTAGGCCGGGACAGGCTTCTTACAATGAGCAGTTCTTC.

CDR3 nucleotides: TGTGCCAGCCGGGCCGGGAGTATGGTCACAGATACGCAGTATTTT. It encodes CASRAGSMVTDTQYF. The gene calls are TRBV2 and TRBJ2-3, with D perhaps matching TRBD2 (6 bases). Deletions cut 8 bases from V and 2 bases from J, with 17 bases between. Germline V gene lookup returns CDR1 SNHLY and CDR2 FYNNEI. The CDR3 is 15 residues long. Variable domain in full (rest from reference TRBV2 and TRBJ2-3): EPEVTQTPSHQVTQMGQEVILRCVPISNHLYFYWYRQILGQKVEFLVSFYNNEISEKSEIFDDQFSVERPDGSNFTLKIRSTKLEDSAMYFCASRAGSMVTDTQYFGPGTRLTVL.

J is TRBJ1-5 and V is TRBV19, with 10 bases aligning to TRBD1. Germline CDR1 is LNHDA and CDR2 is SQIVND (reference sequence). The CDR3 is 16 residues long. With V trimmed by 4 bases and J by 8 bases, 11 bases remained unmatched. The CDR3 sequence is CASSTRDRGWMEPQHF. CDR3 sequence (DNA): TGTGCCAGTAGTACCAGGGACAGGGGTTGGATGGAGCCCCAGCATTTT.